This T cell receptor (beta chain) was identified in a study of T cell repertoires in cytomegalovirus infection. TCRdb reprocessed the reads via MiXCR and lists one record per CDR3 protein. The sample shows roughly 730,000 distinct CDR3 sequences, roughly 33% of them seen only once. A word on this clonotype: Its antigen is unidentified.

Trimming removed 6 bases at V and 4 bases at J, with 13 bases between. This CDR3 is 13 amino acids long. Findings and caveats of the study: Carriers of CMV plus the relevant HLA were identified by cumulative public TCR beta family frequency. The ex vivo response showed dominance by HLA-C-restricted CMV-specific TCR beta clonotypes.

Here the sequenced sample was cultured PBMCs, taken from culture after CMV antigen stimulation. The TCR sequence derives from a human donor in good health (CMV status not recorded). Some clones in this sample may be carry-over from other donors' samples. V and J are TRBV12-3 or TRBV12-4 and TRBJ2-7, with a possible D match to TRBD2 (5 bases). The CDR3 is CASSTGLPYEQYF. The CDR3 nucleotides are TGTGCCAGCAGCACGGGATTGCCGTACGAGCAGTACTTC.